A single sample is the source of the 25 T cell receptor beta chains below, sequenced in a study of blood T cells in healthy people across ages. Alongside a J-beta primer mix, a sample-barcoded 5' primer served in a second PCR lasting roughly 7 to 11 cycles. TCRdb reprocessed the 5' RACE reads with MiXCR, giving one entry per CDR3 protein. This sample has 1.2 million to 1.5 million distinct CDR3 sequences, with around 42% found just once. Source material: blood. The receptor source for this set is a woman younger than 30 in good health.

This clonotype was detected a few times. The chain couples TRBV7-9 to TRBJ2-6; TRBD1 agrees at 7 bases. The junction had 6 bases not matched to a gene; V was cut back by 4 bases and J by 0 bases. Germline V gene data show CDR1 as SEHNR and CDR2 as FQNEAQ (reference sequence). The CDR3 contains 17 residues. The CDR3 nucleotides are TGTGCCAGCAGCTCGGGACAGATTAGCTCTGGGGCCAACGTCCTGACTTTC. It specifies CASSSGQISSGANVLTF.

This clonotype was seen a handful of times. V gene TRBV7-8 combines with J gene TRBJ2-1; 10 bases line up with TRBD2. V lost 6 bases to trimming and J lost 7 bases; unmatched junction nucleotides: 9. The CDR3 length is 15 residues. Germline assignment: CDR1 SGHVS and CDR2 FQNEAQ. The CDR3 reads CASRFLTSGLNEQFF. CDR3 nucleotide sequence: TGTGCCAGCAGGTTTTTGACTAGCGGGTTGAATGAGCAGTTCTTC.

The CDR3 protein is CASSLGEDSYYNEQFF. The CDR3 coding sequence is TGTGCCAGCAGCTTAGGGGAAGACTCGTACTACAATGAGCAGTTCTTC. The chain recombines TRBV7-6 with TRBJ2-1; no reliable D call. Germline V gives CDR1 SGHVS, CDR2 FNYEAQ. CDR3 length: 16 amino acids. V gave up 1 base and J gave up 3 bases, with 13 bases separating them.

The chain uses TRBV2 and TRBJ2-7; D perhaps matches TRBD1 (5 bases). The CDR3 spans 13 residues. Germline V gene lookup returns CDR1 SNHLY and CDR2 FYNNEI. Trimming stripped 7 bases from V and 0 bases from J, with 10 bases between. CDR3 sequence (DNA): TGTGCCAGCAATTTTCAGGGCTCCTACGAGCAGTACTTC. Protein: CASNFQGSYEQYF.

CDR3 bases: TGCAGTGCTAGACGGTCCGGAAATCAGCCCCAGCATTTT. Protein: CSARRSGNQPQHF. The chain couples TRBV20-1 to TRBJ1-5; D is undetermined. The CDR3 consists of 13 residues. Per germline, CDR1 DFQATT and CDR2 SNEGSKA (reference sequence). The V end lost 2 bases, the J end lost 4 bases, and 9 bases lay between the germline ends.

The chain recombines TRBV2 with TRBJ1-4; possible D gene TRBD1, 5 bases. Germline V gene sequence: CDR1 SNHLY, CDR2 FYNNEI. V was shortened by 4 bases and J by 8 bases, with 11 bases between the two germline ends. CDR3 length: 13 amino acids. The CDR3 DNA reads TGTGCCAGCAGTGTTGTGTCAGGGGAAAAACTGTTTTTT. Its protein product is CASSVVSGEKLFF. Looking up the rest from reference TRBV2 and TRBJ1-4 gives the full variable domain: EPEVTQTPSHQVTQMGQEVILRCVPISNHLYFYWYRQILGQKVEFLVSFYNNEISEKSEIFDDQFSVERPDGSNFTLKIRSTKLEDSAMYFCASSVVSGEKLFFGSGTQLSVL.

This clonotype was seen a handful of times. This sequence joins TRBV20-1 and TRBJ1-2; D is undetermined. The germline V gene encodes CDR1 DFQATT and CDR2 SNEGSKA (reference sequence). CDR3 length: 16 residues. V was cut by 3 bases and J by 2 bases, with 19 bases left in between. The CDR3 reads CSASSVALYLNYGYTF. CDR3 DNA sequence: TGCAGTGCTAGTTCAGTAGCATTGTATCTCAACTATGGCTACACCTTC.

In its sample, this clonotype was seen a few times. The chain couples TRBV7-8 to TRBJ2-1; a weak D match, TRBD1 (6 bases). Trimming took 2 bases from V and 3 from J, leaving 11 bases between them. The CDR3 has 15 amino acids. Germline CDR1 is SGHVS and CDR2 is FQNEAQ. This CDR3 is CASSLTDRNYNEQFF. The CDR3 nucleotides read TGTGCCAGCAGCTTAACAGACAGGAACTACAATGAGCAGTTCTTC.

This rearrangement joins TRBV30 to TRBJ1-1; no clear D gene. The germline gives CDR1 GTSNPN, CDR2 SVGIG (reference sequence). The V gene lost 4 bases and the J gene lost 4 bases, with 16 bases spanning the gap. The CDR3 extends over 14 amino acids. DNA for the CDR3: TGTGCCTGGACGTCTCCGGGTGTGGGCACTGAAGCTTTCTTT. This encodes CAWTSPGVGTEAFF.

This clonotype was seen only a few times. The chain uses TRBV7-9 and TRBJ2-1, with TRBD2 matching 14 bases. This CDR3 is 19 amino acids long. Germline CDR1 reads SEHNR; CDR2 reads FQNEAQ (reference sequence). V shed 6 bases and J 0 bases; nucleotides not matched to a gene: 10. The CDR3 spells CASSQLGLAGGRSYNEQFF. CDR3 bases: TGTGCCAGCAGTCAGCTCGGACTAGCGGGAGGACGCTCCTACAATGAGCAGTTCTTC.

CDR3 coding DNA: TGTGCCAGCAGCTTAGAGTTGGGGGCGCCTGGTAATGAGCAGTTCTTC. Protein sequence: CASSLELGAPGNEQFF. V is TRBV11-2 and J is TRBJ2-1; possibly TRBD1 for D (6 bases). Germline V gives CDR1 SGHAT, CDR2 FQNNGV. The CDR3 runs 16 residues. Trimming removed 0 bases at V and 7 bases at J, with 16 bases between.

The V call is TRBV28, the J call TRBJ2-7; unclear D gene. CDR3 size: 10 residues. CDR1 and CDR2 from the germline V gene are MDHEN and SYDVKM. CDR3 sequence reads: CGTRSYEQYF. The CDR3 DNA sequence: TGTGGTACGAGGTCCTACGAGCAGTACTTC.

V gene TRBV23-1 combines with J gene TRBJ1-5; D possibly corresponds to TRBD1 (6 bases). TRBV23-1 is an open reading frame whose function is uncertain. The CDR3 spans 14 residues. Trimming removed 0 bases at V and 3 bases at J, with 6 bases between. In DNA, the CDR3 is TGCGCCAGCAGTCAATCGGGACACAATCAGCCCCAGCATTTT. This sequence encodes CASSQSGHNQPQHF.

This clonotype has just a few counts. The genes are TRBV4-1 and TRBJ2-1; 7 bases are shared with TRBD2. The CDR3 has 15 amino acids. V lost 5 bases to trimming and J lost 6 bases; unmatched junction nucleotides: 10. Germline V lookup: CDR1 MGHRA, CDR2 YSYEKL. DNA of the CDR3: TGCGCCAGCAGCACCGCCGGGACTACCGTCAATGAGCAGTTCTTC. This sequence encodes CASSTAGTTVNEQFF.

The chain uses TRBV20-1 and TRBJ2-1, with 7 bases identical to TRBD1. In germline, CDR1 is DFQATT, CDR2 SNEGSKA (reference sequence). The CDR3 runs to 13 residues. With V trimmed by 5 bases and J by 6 bases, 7 bases remained unmatched. Here the CDR3 DNA reads TGCAGTGCTGAAGACAGGGTGTCCAATGAGCAGTTCTTC. Translated, it gives CSAEDRVSNEQFF.

The genes are TRBV12-3 or TRBV12-4 and TRBJ1-2; 12 bases fit TRBD1. The CDR3 is 15 residues long. Unmatched junction bases numbered 6, after V lost 5 bases and J lost 5 bases. The CDR3 sequence: CASSGQGQGAYGYTF. CDR3 bases: TGTGCCAGCAGTGGTCAGGGACAGGGGGCATATGGCTACACCTTC.

V gene TRBV12-3 or TRBV12-4 combines with J gene TRBJ2-2; D perhaps matches TRBD1 (5 bases). With 4 bases removed from V and 6 bases from J, the gap between germline ends came to 9 bases. The CDR3 spans 13 residues. CDR3 nucleotides: TGTGCCAGCAGTTCCCAGGGATCCGGGGAGCTGTTTTTT. Amino acids: CASSSQGSGELFF.

CDR3 amino acids: CASRGSTVPRYTF. The CDR3 nucleotides are TGTGCCAGCCGCGGTTCCACTGTCCCGCGCTACACCTTC. The V call is TRBV6-6, the J call TRBJ1-2; no firm D call. With 8 bases removed from V and 9 bases from J, the gap between germline ends came to 19 bases. This CDR3 has 13 amino acids. Germline V gives CDR1 MNHNY, CDR2 SVGAGI (reference sequence).

This chain links TRBV29-1 with TRBJ2-3; tentatively, D is TRBD2 (6 bases). Germline V gene data show CDR1 as SQVTM and CDR2 as ANQGSEA. V was cut by 3 bases and J by 3 bases, with 16 bases left in between. The CDR3 totals 15 residues. Here the CDR3 reads CSVEGGGRETDTQYF. CDR3 nucleotides: TGCAGCGTTGAGGGGGGAGGACGGGAGACAGATACGCAGTATTTT.

This clonotype has just one count. The chain recombines TRBV27 with TRBJ2-5; D unclear. Between the trimmed V and J ends, which lost 3 bases and 11 bases, there was a span of 16 bases. This CDR3 region has 13 residues. Germline loops: CDR1 MNHEY, CDR2 SMNVEV (reference sequence). CDR3 sequence: CASSFSSLSEQYF. The CDR3 coding sequence is TGTGCCAGCAGTTTTTCTAGTCTTAGTGAGCAGTACTTC.

In this sample, this clonotype turned up a few times. V usage is TRBV7-8 and J usage is TRBJ2-7; D is unclear. Deletions cut 0 bases from V and 5 bases from J, with 8 bases between. Germline V gives CDR1 SGHVS, CDR2 FQNEAQ. CDR3 length: 13 amino acids. CDR3: CASSLAHKNEQYF. The CDR3 nucleotides are TGTGCCAGCAGCTTAGCCCATAAGAACGAGCAGTACTTC. The whole variable domain, filled in from reference TRBV7-8 and TRBJ2-7, reads GAGVSQSPRYKVAKRGQDVALRCDPISGHVSLFWYQQALGQGPEFLTYFQNEAQLDKSGLPSDRFFAERPEGSVSTLKIQRTQQEDSAVYLCASSLAHKNEQYFGPGTRLTVT.

The gene calls are TRBV20-1 and TRBJ2-3; the match to TRBD2 covers 9 bases. Germline CDR1 reads DFQATT; CDR2 reads SNEGSKA (reference sequence). The CDR3 has 15 residues. Trimming at V came to 2 bases and at J to 6 bases, leaving 9 bases not matched to a gene. The CDR3 protein is CSARHPGLALDTQYF. The CDR3 bases are TGCAGTGCTAGACATCCGGGACTAGCCTTGGATACGCAGTATTTT.

This clonotype has only a few counts. The chain is built from TRBV28 and TRBJ2-5; D is possibly TRBD1 (5 bases). The V end lost 6 bases, the J end lost 2 bases, and 16 bases lay between the germline ends. The germline V gene has CDR1 MDHEN and CDR2 SYDVKM. This CDR3 has 15 amino acids. As DNA, the CDR3 is TGTGCCAGCAGCTTTCCGCAGGGCGCACAAGAGACCCAGTACTTC. Its protein product is CASSFPQGAQETQYF.

This clonotype occurred a few times. The chain joins TRBV5-1 to TRBJ2-5; maybe TRBD2 (6 bases). Germline CDR1 reads SGHRS; CDR2 reads YFSETQ. This CDR3 comprises 15 residues. V was pared by 1 base and J by 11 bases, with 21 bases between. CDR3: CASSLSAREDNEQYF. The CDR3 nucleotides read TGCGCCAGCAGCTTGTCAGCCAGGGAGGACAATGAGCAGTACTTC.

This clonotype was observed a single time. A much larger clone sits a single nucleotide away, making a read error possible. The chain combines TRBV4-2 with TRBJ2-5; the D gene is possibly TRBD2 (5 bases). The V gene's germline CDR1 is LGHNA and CDR2 YNFKEQ. Trimming removed 2 bases at V and 11 bases at J, with 15 bases between. The CDR3 covers 13 residues. The CDR3 coding sequence is TGTGCCAGCAGCCAACCCTTAGATCCGGGGCAGTACTTC. Translation: CASSQPLDPGQYF.